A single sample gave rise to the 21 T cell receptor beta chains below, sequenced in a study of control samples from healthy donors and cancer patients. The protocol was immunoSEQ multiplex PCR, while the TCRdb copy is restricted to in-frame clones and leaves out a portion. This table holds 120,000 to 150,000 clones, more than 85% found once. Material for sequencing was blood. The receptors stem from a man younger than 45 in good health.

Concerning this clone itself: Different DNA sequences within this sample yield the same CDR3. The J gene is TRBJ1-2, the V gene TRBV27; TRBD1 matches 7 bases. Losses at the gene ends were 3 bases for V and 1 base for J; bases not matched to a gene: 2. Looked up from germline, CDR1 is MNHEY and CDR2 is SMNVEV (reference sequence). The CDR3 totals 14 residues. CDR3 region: CASSLSGGNYGYTF. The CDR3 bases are TGTGCCAGCAGTTTGTCAGGGGGTAACTATGGCTACACCTTC.

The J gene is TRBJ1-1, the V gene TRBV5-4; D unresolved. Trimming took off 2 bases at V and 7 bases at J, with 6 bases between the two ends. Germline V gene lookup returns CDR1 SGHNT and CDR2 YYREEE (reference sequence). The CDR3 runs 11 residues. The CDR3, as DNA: TGTGCCAGCAGCTTTTCGGATGAAGCTTTCTTT. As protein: CASSFSDEAFF.

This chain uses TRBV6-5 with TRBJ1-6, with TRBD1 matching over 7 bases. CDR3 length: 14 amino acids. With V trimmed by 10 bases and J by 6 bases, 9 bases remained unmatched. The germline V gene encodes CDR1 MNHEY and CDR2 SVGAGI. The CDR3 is CATAPGQFNSPLHF. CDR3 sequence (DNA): TGTGCCACCGCTCCGGGACAGTTTAATTCACCCCTCCACTTT.

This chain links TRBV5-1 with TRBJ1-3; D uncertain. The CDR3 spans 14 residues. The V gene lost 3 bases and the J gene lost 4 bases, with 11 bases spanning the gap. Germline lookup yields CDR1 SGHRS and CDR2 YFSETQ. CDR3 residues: CASSWELGGNTIYF. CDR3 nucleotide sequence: TGCGCCAGCAGCTGGGAGCTGGGCGGAAACACCATATATTTT.

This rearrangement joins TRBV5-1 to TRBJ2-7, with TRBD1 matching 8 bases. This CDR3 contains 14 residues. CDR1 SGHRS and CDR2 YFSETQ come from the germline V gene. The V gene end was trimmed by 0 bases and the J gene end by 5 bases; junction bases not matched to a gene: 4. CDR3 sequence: CASSLGQGFHEQYF. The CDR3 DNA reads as TGCGCCAGCAGCTTGGGACAGGGGTTCCACGAGCAGTACTTC.

The CDR3 sequence is CASSLETGNTIYF. The CDR3 coding sequence is TGCGCCAGCAGCTTGGAAACAGGAAACACCATATATTTT. The rearrangement joins TRBV5-1 to TRBJ1-3, with D unresolved. Trimming removed 0 bases from V and 4 bases from J, with 5 bases in between. The CDR3 covers 13 residues. CDR1 and CDR2 from the germline V gene are SGHRS and YFSETQ.

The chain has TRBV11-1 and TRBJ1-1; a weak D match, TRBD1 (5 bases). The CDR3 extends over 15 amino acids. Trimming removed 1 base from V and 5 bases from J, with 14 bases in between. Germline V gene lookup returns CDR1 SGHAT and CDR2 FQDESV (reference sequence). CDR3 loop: CASSLEDVEGTEAFF. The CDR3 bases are TGTGCCAGCAGCTTAGAGGACGTAGAGGGGACTGAAGCTTTCTTT.

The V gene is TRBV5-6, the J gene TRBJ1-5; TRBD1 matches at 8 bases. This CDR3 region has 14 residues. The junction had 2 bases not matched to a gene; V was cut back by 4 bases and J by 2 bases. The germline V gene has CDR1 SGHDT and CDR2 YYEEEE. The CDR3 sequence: CASSAGQGNQPQHF. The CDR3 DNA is TGTGCCAGCAGCGCGGGACAGGGCAATCAGCCCCAGCATTTT.

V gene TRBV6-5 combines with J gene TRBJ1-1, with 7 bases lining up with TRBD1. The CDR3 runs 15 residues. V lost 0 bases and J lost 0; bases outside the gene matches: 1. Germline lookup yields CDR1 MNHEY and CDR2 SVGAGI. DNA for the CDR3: TGTGCCAGCAGTTACTCCCAGGGGGTGAACACTGAAGCTTTCTTT. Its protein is CASSYSQGVNTEAFF.

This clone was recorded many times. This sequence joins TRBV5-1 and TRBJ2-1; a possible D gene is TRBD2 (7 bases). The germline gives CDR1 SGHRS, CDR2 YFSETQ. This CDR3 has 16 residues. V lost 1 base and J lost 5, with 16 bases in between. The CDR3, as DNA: TGCGCCAGCAGCTTGCGGGGGGCCGCTCCGAACAATGAGCAGTTCTTC. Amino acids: CASSLRGAAPNNEQFF.

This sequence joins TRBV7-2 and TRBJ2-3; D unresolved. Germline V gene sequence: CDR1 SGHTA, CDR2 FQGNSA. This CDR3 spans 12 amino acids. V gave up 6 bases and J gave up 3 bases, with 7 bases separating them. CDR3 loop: CASSFQTDTQYF. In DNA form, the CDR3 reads TGTGCCAGCAGTTTCCAGACAGATACGCAGTATTTT.

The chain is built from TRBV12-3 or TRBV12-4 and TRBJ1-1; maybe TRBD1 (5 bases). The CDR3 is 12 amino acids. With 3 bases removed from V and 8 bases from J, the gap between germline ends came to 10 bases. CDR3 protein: CASSFLGREAFF. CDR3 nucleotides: TGTGCCAGCAGTTTTTTGGGGCGAGAAGCTTTCTTT.

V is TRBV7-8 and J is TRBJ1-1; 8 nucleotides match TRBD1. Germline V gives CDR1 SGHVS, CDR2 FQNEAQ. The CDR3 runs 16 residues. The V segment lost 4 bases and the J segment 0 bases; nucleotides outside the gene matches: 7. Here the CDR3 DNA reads TGTGCCAGCAGCTCAATCCGGGACAGGATGAACACTGAAGCTTTCTTT. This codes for CASSSIRDRMNTEAFF.

The CDR3 DNA sequence: TGTGCCTGGAGCCCGATAGCGGGGGGGCCGGGAGAGACCCAGTACTTC. Translation: CAWSPIAGGPGETQYF. The chain uses TRBV30 and TRBJ2-5; 11 nucleotides match TRBD2. The CDR3 runs to 16 residues. Germline V CDR1 and CDR2: GTSNPN, SVGIG (reference sequence). Losses at the gene ends were 3 bases for V and 4 bases for J; bases not matched to a gene: 10.

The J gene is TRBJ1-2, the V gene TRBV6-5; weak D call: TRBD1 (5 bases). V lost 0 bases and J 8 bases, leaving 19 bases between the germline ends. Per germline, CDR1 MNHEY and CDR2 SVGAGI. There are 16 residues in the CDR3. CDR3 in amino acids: CASSYSNWGGTGGYTF. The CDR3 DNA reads TGTGCCAGCAGTTACTCGAATTGGGGGGGGACGGGAGGCTACACCTTC.

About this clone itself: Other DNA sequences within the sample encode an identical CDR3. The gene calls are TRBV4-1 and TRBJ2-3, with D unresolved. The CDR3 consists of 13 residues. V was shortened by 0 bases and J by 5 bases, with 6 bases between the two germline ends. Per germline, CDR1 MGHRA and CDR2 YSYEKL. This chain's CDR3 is CASSQDKGDTQYF. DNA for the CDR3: TGCGCCAGCAGCCAAGATAAAGGAGATACGCAGTATTTT.

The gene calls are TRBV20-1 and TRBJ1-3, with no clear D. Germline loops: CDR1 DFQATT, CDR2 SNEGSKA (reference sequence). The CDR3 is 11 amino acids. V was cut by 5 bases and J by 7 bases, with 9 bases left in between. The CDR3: CSAPQRNTIYF. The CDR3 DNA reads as TGCAGTGCTCCCCAGCGGAACACCATATATTTT.

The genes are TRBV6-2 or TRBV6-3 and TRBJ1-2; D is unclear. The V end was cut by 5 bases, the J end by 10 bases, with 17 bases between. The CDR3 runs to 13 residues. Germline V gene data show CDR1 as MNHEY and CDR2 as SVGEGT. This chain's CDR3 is CASSTPPGSFYTF. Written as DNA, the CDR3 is TGTGCCAGCAGTACCCCTCCGGGGTCGTTCTACACCTTC.

CDR3 residues: CASSIAGVKEQFF. The CDR3 DNA reads TGTGCCAGTAGTATAGCGGGGGTTAAGGAGCAGTTCTTC. The chain employs TRBV19 and TRBJ2-1, with D possibly being TRBD2 (6 bases). The CDR3 is 13 amino acids. Per the germline V gene, CDR1 is LNHDA and CDR2 is SQIVND (reference sequence). V was clipped by 1 base and J by 10 bases, with 11 bases between them.

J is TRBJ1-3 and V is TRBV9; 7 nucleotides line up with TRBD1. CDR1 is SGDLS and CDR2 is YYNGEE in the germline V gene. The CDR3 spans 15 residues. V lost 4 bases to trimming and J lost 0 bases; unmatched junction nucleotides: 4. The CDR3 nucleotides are TGTGCCAGCAGCCCAGGACAGGTCTCTGGAAACACCATATATTTT. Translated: CASSPGQVSGNTIYF.

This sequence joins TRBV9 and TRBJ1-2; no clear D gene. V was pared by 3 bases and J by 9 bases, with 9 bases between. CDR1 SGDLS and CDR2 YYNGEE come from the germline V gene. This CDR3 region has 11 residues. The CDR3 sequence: CASSGSRSYTF. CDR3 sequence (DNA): TGTGCCAGCAGCGGCTCAAGGAGCTACACCTTC.